A selection of T cell receptor beta chains follows, all from one sample in a study of early T cells in non-severe SARS-CoV-2 infection. Each CDR3 protein is one row after TCRdb ran MiXCR on the 5' RACE reads. The top ten hold approximately 8% of the sample, which has 75,000 to 90,000 distinct CDR3 sequences, around 9.3% seen once. Sequenced here: whole blood, sampled at baseline. The receptors stem from an adult who was a healthcare worker with PCR-confirmed SARS-CoV-2 infection or an uninfected control (not recorded which). Both conserved end residues are part of each CDR3. Each record gives: clone size, J gene, V gene, D gene, CDR3 length, CDR3 protein, CDR3 DNA. A D gene is named only where the DNA matches it firmly. Clone size appears in some rows only: once, few, many, or a class for an expanded clone.

- | TRBJ2-3 | TRBV27 | - | 16 | CASTSAGTSVGYTQYF | TGTGCCAGCACCTCTGCCGGGACATCCGTTGGATATACGCAGTATTTT
- | TRBJ1-6 | TRBV5-1 | - | 13 | CASSLGVDSPLHF | TGCGCCAGCAGCTTAGGCGTCGATTCACCCCTCCACTTT
few | TRBJ2-7 | TRBV3-1 | TRBD2 | 15 | CASSQGGLASYEQYF | TGTGCCAGCAGCCAAGGTGGACTAGCGTCCTACGAGCAGTACTTC
many | TRBJ1-4 | TRBV5-1 | - | 15 | CASSLGSATNEKLFF | TGCGCCAGCAGCTTAGGATCCGCAACTAATGAAAAACTGTTTTTT
few | TRBJ1-2 | TRBV20-1 | - | 15 | CSARDGNGGRRGYTF | TGCAGTGCTAGAGATGGAAACGGGGGACGGCGAGGCTACACCTTC
few | TRBJ2-1 | TRBV5-8 | - | 14 | CASSHWRSADEQFF | TGTGCCAGCTCCCATTGGCGATCGGCCGATGAGCAGTTCTTC
many | TRBJ2-5 | TRBV2 | TRBD2 | 16 | CASSAGLAIGRETQYF | TGTGCCAGCAGCGCTGGACTAGCGATTGGGAGAGAGACCCAGTACTTC
- | TRBJ2-7 | TRBV5-5 | - | 14 | CASSPGQNSYEQYF | TGTGCCAGCAGCCCAGGACAGAATTCCTACGAGCAGTACTTC
- | TRBJ2-7 | TRBV5-1 | - | 15 | CASSSTPGGSYEQYF | TGCGCCAGCAGCTCGACTCCCGGGGGATCCTACGAGCAGTACTTC
- | TRBJ2-2 | TRBV28 | - | 17 | CASSLSVVGPNTGELFF | TGTGCCAGCAGTTTATCGGTGGTAGGGCCGAACACCGGGGAGCTGTTTTTT
few | TRBJ2-5 | TRBV7-2 | - | 15 | CASSQRVLVQETQYF | TGTGCCAGCAGCCAACGAGTGTTGGTACAAGAGACCCAGTACTTC
- | TRBJ2-3 | TRBV9 | - | 15 | CASSSQRKLTDTQYF | TGTGCCAGCAGCTCCCAGAGGAAGCTCACAGATACGCAGTATTTT
few | TRBJ1-5 | TRBV12-3/TRBV12-4 | - | 13 | CASSWGSHQPQHF | TGTGCCAGCAGTTGGGGGAGCCATCAGCCCCAGCATTTT
few | TRBJ2-3 | TRBV7-8 | TRBD2 | 15 | CASSRTSGTGDTQYF | TGTGCCAGCAGCAGAACTAGCGGGACAGGAGATACGCAGTATTTT
- | TRBJ1-2 | TRBV3-1 | - | 13 | CASSQVRFYGYTF | TGTGCCAGCAGCCAAGTACGGTTCTATGGCTACACCTTC
many | TRBJ1-2 | TRBV19 | TRBD1 | 13 | CASSVDRYYGYTF | TGTGCCAGTAGTGTGGACAGGTATTATGGCTACACCTTC
- | TRBJ2-1 | TRBV20-1 | TRBD2 | 16 | CSARDRVAGGSGEQFF | TGCAGTGCTAGAGATCGAGTCGCGGGAGGGTCTGGTGAGCAGTTCTTC
many | TRBJ2-3 | TRBV6-5 | TRBD2 | 15 | CASSPQGGSGDTQYF | TGTGCCAGCAGTCCCCAGGGCGGGAGCGGAGATACGCAGTATTTT
few | TRBJ2-7 | TRBV7-6 | - | 14 | CASSLARRSGEQYF | TGTGCCAGCAGCTTAGCGCGGCGTTCCGGCGAGCAGTACTTC
few | TRBJ2-1 | TRBV20-1 | TRBD2 | 14 | CSATASGRAGEQFF | TGCAGTGCCACGGCTAGCGGGAGGGCCGGTGAGCAGTTCTTC
few | TRBJ2-2 | TRBV7-3 | - | 13 | CASKLRNTGELFF | TGTGCCAGCAAACTCCGGAACACCGGGGAGCTGTTTTTT
many | TRBJ2-1 | TRBV4-2 | - | 14 | CASSQESGRNEQFF | TGTGCCAGCAGCCAAGAGTCGGGAAGGAATGAGCAGTTCTTC
many | TRBJ2-3 | TRBV4-1 | - | 19 | CASSQASAAGLPPGDTQYF | TGCGCCAGCAGCCAAGCAAGTGCGGCGGGATTACCTCCTGGAGATACGCAGTATTTT
- | TRBJ2-6 | TRBV28 | TRBD1 | 17 | CASSRPGQGTGANVLTF | TGTGCCAGCAGCCGACCGGGACAGGGGACTGGGGCCAACGTCCTGACTTTC
many | TRBJ2-1 | TRBV4-2 | TRBD2 | 16 | CASSPILAGGYNEQFF | TGTGCCAGCAGCCCCATCTTAGCGGGAGGCTACAATGAGCAGTTCTTC
- | TRBJ2-7 | TRBV5-4 | - | 13 | CASSLVGSREQYF | TGTGCCAGCAGCTTGGTGGGTAGCCGCGAGCAGTACTTC
many | TRBJ2-1 | TRBV3-1 | TRBD2 | 16 | CASSQTALAGHNEQFF | TGTGCCAGCAGCCAAACAGCTCTAGCGGGGCACAATGAGCAGTTCTTC
- | TRBJ1-4 | TRBV6-6 | - | 12 | CASSYSYEKLFF | TGTGCCAGCAGTTACTCGTATGAAAAACTGTTTTTT
- | TRBJ2-1 | TRBV20-1 | - | 12 | CSAHRVGNEQFF | TGCAGTGCTCACAGGGTCGGCAATGAGCAGTTCTTC
many | TRBJ1-1 | TRBV7-3 | TRBD1 | 15 | CASSSHNRGPGEAFF | TGTGCCAGCAGCTCCCATAACAGGGGGCCGGGTGAAGCTTTCTTT
many | TRBJ1-1 | TRBV7-9 | - | 14 | CASSPGQYNTEAFF | TGTGCCAGCAGCCCCGGTCAGTACAACACTGAAGCTTTCTTT
once | TRBJ1-2 | TRBV6-6 | - | 11 | CASSYPFGYTF | TGTGCCAGCAGTTACCCATTTGGCTACACCTTC
few | TRBJ1-2 | TRBV19 | - | 14 | CASSIVGKPNGYTF | TGTGCCAGTAGTATAGTAGGGAAGCCCAATGGCTACACCTTC
- | TRBJ2-7 | TRBV7-9 | - | 15 | CASSPSDRGSAEQYF | TGTGCCAGCAGCCCATCGGATCGGGGTAGCGCCGAGCAGTACTTC
- | TRBJ1-6 | TRBV10-3 | TRBD1 | 16 | CAISGTGRPDNSPLHF | TGTGCCATCAGCGGGACAGGCCGGCCGGATAATTCACCCCTCCACTTT
few | TRBJ1-4 | TRBV4-1 | - | 12 | CASSQVREKLFF | TGCGCCAGCAGCCAAGTTAGGGAAAAACTGTTTTTT
- | TRBJ2-6 | TRBV18 | - | 19 | CASSPGAAGKNSGANVLTF | TGTGCCAGCTCACCAGGGGCGGCAGGAAAGAACTCTGGGGCCAACGTCCTGACTTTC
- | TRBJ1-6 | TRBV2 | TRBD1 | 16 | CASSDQGAENNSPLHF | TGTGCCAGCAGTGACCAGGGGGCAGAAAATAATTCACCCCTCCACTTT
- | TRBJ1-6 | TRBV9 | - | 14 | CASSVVPYNSPLHF | TGTGCCAGCAGCGTAGTCCCTTATAATTCACCCCTCCACTTT
few | TRBJ2-2 | TRBV28 | - | 17 | CASTQFGSTANTGELFF | TGTGCCAGCACCCAATTCGGGTCAACTGCGAACACCGGGGAGCTGTTTTTT
many | TRBJ2-5 | TRBV7-9 | - | 10 | CASSLETQYF | TGTGCCAGCAGCTTAGAGACCCAGTACTTC
few | TRBJ2-2 | TRBV9 | TRBD2 | 15 | CASSVGGLADGELFF | TGTGCCAGCAGCGTAGGAGGACTAGCGGACGGGGAGCTGTTTTTT